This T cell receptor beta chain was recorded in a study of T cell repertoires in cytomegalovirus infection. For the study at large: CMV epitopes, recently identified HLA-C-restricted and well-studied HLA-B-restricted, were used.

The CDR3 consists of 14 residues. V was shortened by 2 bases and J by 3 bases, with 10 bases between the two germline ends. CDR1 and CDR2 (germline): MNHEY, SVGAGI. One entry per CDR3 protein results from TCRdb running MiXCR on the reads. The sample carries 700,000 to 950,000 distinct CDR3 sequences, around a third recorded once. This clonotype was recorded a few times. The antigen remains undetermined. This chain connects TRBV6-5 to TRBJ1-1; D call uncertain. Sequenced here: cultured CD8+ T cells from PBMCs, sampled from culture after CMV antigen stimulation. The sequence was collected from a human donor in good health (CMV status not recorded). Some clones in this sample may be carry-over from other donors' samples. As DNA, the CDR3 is TGTGCCAGCAGTTACGTCCCAGGCGACACTGAAGCTTTCTTT. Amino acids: CASSYVPGDTEAFF.